Listed here are 29 T cell receptor beta chains from one sample, sequenced in a study of molecular identifiers for immune sequencing clone quantification. TCRdb reprocessed the PCR reads with MiXCR, giving one entry per CDR3 protein. The data show tens of thousands of distinct CDR3 sequences, with 15% to 20% seen just once and approximately 1.5% held by the top ten. The specimen sequenced was naive CD8+ T cells from blood, with Jurkat cell RNA spiked in. Subset specified: FACS-sorted CD8+CD4-CCR7+CD45RA+ naive T cells. The source is a human donor in good health. Some libraries in this study had Jurkat cell RNA spiked in.

This clonotype has only a few counts. One end of the junction fails to match germline, which may point to a read error. The CDR3 region has the DNA TGTGTCAGCAGCCCCGTTGGTGCAGGAGAGGAGTATTTT. This codes for CVSSPVGAGEEYF. This sequence joins TRBV6-5 and TRBJ2-3; no firm D call. This CDR3 spans 13 amino acids. Germline V gene sequence: CDR1 MNHEY, CDR2 SVGAGI.

This clonotype was picked up many times. This chain uses TRBV19 with TRBJ2-2, with TRBD1 matching over 7 bases. There are 15 residues in the CDR3. The V gene's germline CDR1 is LNHDA and CDR2 SQIVND (reference sequence). The trim removed 4 bases at V and 5 bases at J, leaving 7 bases unmatched. CDR3 region: CASSTGTVTTGELFF. In DNA form, the CDR3 reads TGTGCCAGTAGTACCGGGACAGTTACGACCGGGGAGCTGTTTTTT.

This clonotype was counted many times. The chain links TRBV11-2 to TRBJ2-2, with TRBD2 matching over 10 bases. The CDR3 is 17 residues long. From germline, CDR1 is SGHAT and CDR2 FQNNGV. V lost 5 bases, J lost 5 bases, and 11 bases stayed unmatched. CDR3: CASSPTQREGQTGELFF. Written as DNA, the CDR3 is TGTGCCAGCAGCCCCACCCAGCGGGAGGGCCAAACCGGGGAGCTGTTTTTT.

In this sample, this clonotype turned up many times. The chain recombines TRBV6-5 with TRBJ2-2; no clear D. Germline CDR1 is MNHEY and CDR2 is SVGAGI. The CDR3 contains 16 residues. Trimming pared 4 bases from V and 1 base from J, leaving 13 bases between. The CDR3 DNA reads as TGTGCCAGCAGTTCAGATTATGGAATGAACACCGGGGAGCTGTTTTTT. The encoded protein is CASSSDYGMNTGELFF.

This clonotype was seen ten or more times. J is TRBJ2-1 and V is TRBV7-9; 7 nucleotides align to TRBD2. Germline V CDR1 and CDR2: SEHNR, FQNEAQ (reference sequence). This CDR3 region has 16 residues. After removal of 7 bases from V and 5 bases from J, the junction contained 14 bases not matched to a gene. The CDR3 region is CASTHPWRERDNEQFF. The CDR3 DNA reads TGTGCCAGCACCCACCCATGGCGGGAGCGGGACAATGAGCAGTTCTTC.

The chain employs TRBV7-9 and TRBJ2-7; D gene unclear. V lost 5 bases, J lost 3 bases, and 11 bases lay in between. This CDR3 contains 13 residues. From germline, CDR1 is SEHNR and CDR2 FQNEAQ (reference sequence). The DNA of the CDR3 is TGTGCCAGCAGCCAATACAACAGCTACGAGCAGTACTTC. Residues: CASSQYNSYEQYF.

This clonotype was counted many times. This chain joins TRBV28 and TRBJ2-5; 8 bases are a match to TRBD1. V was clipped by 1 base and J by 4 bases; unmatched bases: 17. The CDR3 consists of 19 residues. Looked up from germline, CDR1 is MDHEN and CDR2 is SYDVKM. The CDR3 region is CASSLYTLEDRVSGETQYF. DNA of the CDR3: TGTGCCAGCAGTTTATATACCCTTGAGGACAGGGTTTCGGGAGAGACCCAGTACTTC.

This clonotype has only a few counts. A much larger clone differs from this one at a single base, so this may be a read error. The chain couples TRBV30 to TRBJ2-1, with a weak D call TRBD2 (6 bases). Germline CDR1 GTSNPN, CDR2 SVGIG (reference sequence). The CDR3 runs to 15 residues. The CDR3 is CAWSVIQEGYNELFF. Here the CDR3 DNA reads TGTGCCTGGAGTGTCATACAGGAGGGTTACAATGAGCTGTTCTTC.

This clonotype was observed at least ten times. The rearrangement uses TRBV24-1 and TRBJ1-5, with D maybe TRBD1 (6 bases). V was clipped by 1 base and J by 1 base, with 13 bases between them. The CDR3 consists of 17 residues. Looked up from germline, CDR1 is KGHDR and CDR2 is SFDVKD. The CDR3 loop reads CATSDFWVTGSNQPQHF. The CDR3 bases are TGTGCCACCAGTGATTTCTGGGTTACAGGGAGCAATCAGCCCCAGCATTTT.

Ten or more counts support this clonotype. The J gene is TRBJ2-3, the V gene TRBV11-1; 9 bases map to TRBD2. Trimming at V came to 1 base and at J to 4 bases, leaving 9 bases not matched to a gene. The CDR3 is made up of 17 amino acids. Germline lookup yields CDR1 SGHAT and CDR2 FQDESV (reference sequence). This CDR3 is CASSLESLREGPDTQYF. DNA of the CDR3: TGTGCCAGCAGCTTAGAAAGCTTGCGGGAGGGCCCAGATACGCAGTATTTT. Full variable domain (missing parts from reference TRBV11-1 and TRBJ2-3): EAEVAQSPRYKITEKSQAVAFWCDPISGHATLYWYRQILGQGPELLVQFQDESVVDDSQLPKDRFSAERLKGVDSTLKIQPAELGDSAMYLCASSLESLREGPDTQYFGPGTRLTVL.

This chain connects TRBV19 to TRBJ1-5; perhaps TRBD1 as D (5 bases). The germline V gene has CDR1 LNHDA and CDR2 SQIVND (reference sequence). The V and J ends lost 7 bases and 13 bases respectively, with 26 bases between them. The CDR3 consists of 15 residues. CDR3 DNA sequence: TGTGCCAGTACCCGGGATGGGGGAAGCAATCGGCCTCAGCATTTT. Protein sequence: CASTRDGGSNRPQHF. The full variable domain, with the rest looked up from reference TRBV19 and TRBJ1-5, is DGGITQSPKYLFRKEGQNVTLSCEQNLNHDAMYWYRQDPGQGLRLIYYSQIVNDFQKGDIAEGYSVSREKKESFPLTVTSAQKNPTAFYLCASTRDGGSNRPQHFGDGTRLSIL.

This sequence joins TRBV19 and TRBJ2-7; a weak D match, TRBD2 (5 bases). Trimming pared 4 bases from V and 3 bases from J, leaving 13 bases between. Germline V CDR1 and CDR2: LNHDA, SQIVND (reference sequence). This CDR3 has 14 amino acids. This chain's CDR3 is CASSTYGLNYEQYF. In DNA, the CDR3 is TGTGCCAGTAGTACCTATGGACTGAACTACGAGCAGTACTTC.

As concerns this clonotype: This may be a read error, as it is one base from a much larger clone. Since the CDR3 does not end with the conserved phenylalanine or tryptophan, this likely comes from a read error. V and J are TRBV19 and TRBJ2-7, with D hard to call. Trimming removed 3 bases at V and 2 bases at J, with 8 bases between. The CDR3 is 13 residues long. CDR1 LNHDA and CDR2 SQIVND come from the germline V gene (reference sequence). This chain's CDR3 is CASSIGLTYEQYS. The DNA for the CDR3 is TGTGCCAGTAGTATTGGTCTGACCTACGAGCAGTACTCC.

In its sample, this clonotype was seen many times. The gene calls are TRBV7-9 and TRBJ1-1, with 7 bases lining up with TRBD1. Germline assignment: CDR1 SEHNR and CDR2 FQNEAQ (reference sequence). Germline trimming cut 5 bases from V and 4 bases from J; bases unmatched to any gene: 4. CDR3 size: 13 residues. CDR3 loop: CASSRPGGTEAFF. CDR3 nucleotides: TGTGCCAGCAGCCGTCCAGGGGGCACTGAAGCTTTCTTT.

As regards this clonotype: This may be a read error, as it is one base from a much larger clone. The CDR3 DNA sequence: TGTGCCAGCAGTTTACCTGGGTCACCCCTCCACTTT. The encoded protein is CASSLPGSPLHF. This sequence joins TRBV27 and TRBJ1-6; D unclear. The V end lost 2 bases, the J end lost 10 bases, and 6 bases lay between the germline ends. Germline V lookup: CDR1 MNHEY, CDR2 SMNVEV (reference sequence). The CDR3 runs 12 residues.

Points on this clonotype: An end of the junction does not agree with germline; a read error may underlie this. J is TRBJ2-5 and V is TRBV5-3; D call uncertain. TRBV5-3 is noted as an ORF with a role that remains uncertain. CDR3 size: 12 residues. The CDR3, as DNA: TGTGCCAGCGCCGGTCCACAAGAGACCCAGCACTTC. Its translation: CASAGPQETQHF.

A remark on this clonotype: One end of the junction varies from germline; a read error may be responsible. The J gene is TRBJ2-3, the V gene TRBV5-1; a weak D match, TRBD1 (6 bases). Germline CDR1 reads SGHRS; CDR2 reads YFSETQ. The CDR3 loop spans 15 amino acids. Here the CDR3 reads CASSETGTSTDTQYF. In DNA, the CDR3 is TGTGCCAGCAGCGAAACAGGGACGAGCACAGATACGCAGTATTTT.

This clonotype was detected many times. The chain joins TRBV20-1 to TRBJ2-7, with unresolved D. V gave up 0 bases and J gave up 3 bases, with 15 bases separating them. The CDR3 consists of 15 residues. Germline CDR1 reads DFQATT; CDR2 reads SNEGSKA (reference sequence). CDR3 in DNA: TGCAGTGCTAGAGATCGGGTCAAAGCCCACTACGAGCAGTACTTC. Amino acid sequence: CSARDRVKAHYEQYF.

This clonotype was seen repeatedly, ten times or more. The chain employs TRBV18 and TRBJ2-1, with TRBD2 matching over 7 bases. After removal of 3 bases from V and 3 bases from J, the junction contained 5 bases not matched to a gene. The length of the CDR3 is 15 residues. The germline CDR1 and CDR2 sequences are KGHSH and LQKENI. CDR3 nucleotides: TGTGCCAGCTCACCTGGCTCTAGCGGCTACAATGAGCAGTTCTTC. It encodes CASSPGSSGYNEQFF.

In this sample, this clonotype turned up a few times. Possible read error: a much larger clone is one base away. The chain links TRBV5-6 to TRBJ2-2, with 9 bases that match TRBD2. The CDR3 is 18 residues long. In germline, CDR1 is SGHDT, CDR2 YYEEEE. As DNA, the CDR3 is TGTGCCAGCGGCTTGCCCCCGGTAGCGGGAGTTGGCACCGGGGAGCTGTTTTTT. Translated: CASGLPPVAGVGTGELFF.

This clonotype was picked up many times. The rearrangement links TRBV7-2 to TRBJ2-1; tentatively, D is TRBD2 (5 bases). The CDR3 has 16 residues. V shed 4 bases and J shed 0 bases, with 13 bases lying between them. Looked up from germline, CDR1 is SGHTA and CDR2 is FQGNSA. The CDR3 DNA is TGTGCCAGCAGCTCCCCGGAGGATAGCTCCTACAATGAGCAGTTCTTC. Protein sequence: CASSSPEDSSYNEQFF.

About this clonotype itself: Sequence at one end of the junction differs from germline and may be a read error. J is TRBJ1-4 and V is TRBV9; a possible D gene is TRBD1 (6 bases). Germline V CDR1 and CDR2: SGDLS, YYNGEE. The CDR3 runs 14 residues. Here the CDR3 reads CASSSGEPGEELFF. The CDR3, as DNA: TGTGCCAGCAGCTCAGGGGAGCCGGGTGAAGAACTGTTTTTT.

This clonotype was detected only a few times. A much larger clonotype is one base distant, so this may be a read error. The chain combines TRBV6-5 with TRBJ2-7, with 8 bases lining up with TRBD2. This CDR3 is built from 17 residues. Germline CDR1 is MNHEY and CDR2 is SVGAGI. With 5 bases clipped from V and 7 bases from J, the junction kept 19 bases outside the gene matches. The CDR3 coding sequence is TGTGCCAGCAGTACTCGTGGAGAGACGGGACTAGAGGATGAGCAGTACTTC. Its translation: CASSTRGETGLEDEQYF.

This clonotype was recorded at least ten times. V gene TRBV25-1 combines with J gene TRBJ2-7, with D maybe TRBD1 (6 bases). Germline lookup yields CDR1 MGHDK and CDR2 SYGVNS. This CDR3 is built from 13 residues. V lost 4 bases and J lost 3, with 10 bases in between. The DNA for the CDR3 is TGTGCCAGCAGTGGCGGACAGTTCTACGAGCAGTACTTC. Translated: CASSGGQFYEQYF.

This clonotype was counted at least ten times. CDR3 sequence reads: CASSPFIAGWDTDTQYF. CDR3 DNA sequence: TGTGCCAGTAGCCCATTTATAGCGGGATGGGACACAGATACGCAGTATTTT. The genes are TRBV19 and TRBJ2-3, with TRBD2 matching 8 bases. V gave up 6 bases and J gave up 2 bases; unmatched junction bases: 13. Germline CDR1 is LNHDA and CDR2 is SQIVND (reference sequence). The CDR3 runs to 17 residues.

This clonotype has ten or more counts. The chain is built from TRBV2 and TRBJ1-4; D uncertain. CDR1 is SNHLY, CDR2 FYNNEI, per germline. This CDR3 has 13 amino acids. Trimming shortened V by 7 bases and J by 2 bases, and 8 bases separated the two germline ends. CDR3 coding DNA: TGTGCCAGCACGGGAGGGACTAATGAAAAACTGTTTTTT. It translates to CASTGGTNEKLFF.

This clonotype was counted a few times. The chain uses TRBV5-6 and TRBJ2-3; TRBD2 matches at 7 bases. The CDR3 sequence is 14 residues long. Germline assignment: CDR1 SGHDT and CDR2 YYEEEE. V shed 2 bases and J 4 bases; nucleotides not matched to a gene: 4. The CDR3 bases are TGTGCCAGCAGCTTCGGCGGGAGCCCAGATACGCAGTATTTT. Translating gives CASSFGGSPDTQYF.

This clonotype was seen at least ten times. The chain couples TRBV5-1 to TRBJ2-3; D possibly corresponds to TRBD2 (5 bases). Germline values: CDR1 SGHRS, CDR2 YFSETQ. The CDR3 is 15 residues long. V was shortened by 2 bases and J by 0 bases, with 10 bases between the two germline ends. Written as DNA, the CDR3 is TGCGCCAGCAGCTTAGGACTCCTAAGCACAGATACGCAGTATTTT. Translation gives CASSLGLLSTDTQYF.

The rearrangement links TRBV27 to TRBJ1-5; D is unclear. The germline V and J ends were trimmed by 2 bases and 1 base, with 6 bases remaining between them. Germline CDR1 is MNHEY and CDR2 is SMNVEV (reference sequence). CDR3 length equals 14 residues. The CDR3 DNA sequence: TGTGCCAGCAGTTTACTCGGGAGCAATCAGCCCCAGCATTTT. This gives the protein CASSLLGSNQPQHF.